Below, one T cell receptor beta chain is given with its context. The antigen remains unidentified. TCRdb's copy holds only in-frame clones and misses some; the assay was immunoSEQ multiplex PCR. Of around 92,000 clones listed, roughly 89% are singletons. This CDR3 contains 16 residues. Germline loops: CDR1 SGHRS, CDR2 YFSETQ. V was pared by 0 bases and J by 2 bases, with 7 bases of the junction left unmatched. Time point in this sample: baseline, week 1 (first vaccination visit). Treatment denoted: pre-vaccination baseline after standard-of-care therapy. This sample stems from a study of a mutant IDH1 vaccine in newly diagnosed glioma. Whole-study context: Prior therapy was radiotherapy, temozolomide, or both; most received both. Study observations and caveats: There seemed to be no relation between pseudoprogression and changes in top peripheral T cell clonotypes.

Here the sequenced sample was PBMCs, taken from a glioma patient treated with radiotherapy, temozolomide or both. This sequence joins TRBV5-1 and TRBJ2-7; TRBD2 matches 8 bases. The source of this sequence is a woman aged 45-59 years with glioma. The CDR3 DNA follows: TGCGCCAGCAGCTTGGCGGCGGGAGGCCGGACCTACGAGCAGTACTTC. Translated: CASSLAAGGRTYEQYF.